This TCR beta chain was sequenced in a study of T cells in tuberculosis. Background on the study: CD1B tetramers identified T cells specific for mycobacterial lipid GMM. This South African cohort compared adolescents with or without latent tuberculosis against adults with active tuberculosis. Within 7 days of starting treatment, or before, PBMC were stored.

The CDR3 runs to 13 residues. CDR1 and CDR2 (germline): SGHNT, YENEEA. Trimming took off 0 bases at V and 3 bases at J, with 4 bases between the two ends. The sample's time point: new active TB diagnosis, blood taken before or within 7 days of starting treatment. Remarks on this clone: Its target is not known.

Clones were read by immunoSEQ multiplex PCR, and TCRdb kept only the in-frame ones, dropping some. The sample gives tens of thousands of clones, about 85% of which show up once; 15% is in the top ten. Study-wide findings and caveats: Active tuberculosis alpha repertoires lay closer to GMM-specific TCRs than controls'.

The chain joins TRBV11-3 to TRBJ2-3; D is ambiguous. The sample here was PBMCs, taken at tuberculosis diagnosis. The receptor comes from an adult with tuberculosis. The CDR3 protein is CASSLDGTDTQYF. The CDR3 nucleotides are TGTGCCAGCAGCTTAGACGGGACAGATACGCAGTATTTT.